These T cell receptor beta chains were read from a single sample in a study of blood T cell repertoires in COVID-19. Some clones are missing from TCRdb's copy, which holds only in-frame ones; the method was immunoSEQ multiplex PCR. The data contain approximately 220,000 clones, around 80% of them singletons. The sample comprised peripheral blood. These receptors were taken from a woman between 45 and 65 years old with acute or convalescent COVID-19. The CDR3 runs from the conserved cysteine through the conserved F or W. The D gene is left open where the match is weak. Rows give clone size only sometimes, using once, few, many, or a class for an expanded clone.

V: TRBV3-1/TRBV3-2; size: .; D: .; J: TRBJ1-2; CDR3: CASSREGGYGYTF; DNA: TGTGCCAGCAGCCGGGAGGGGGGCTATGGCTACACCTTC
V: TRBV27; size: .; D: TRBD2; J: TRBJ2-5; CDR3: CASSSRTSGGETQYF; DNA: TGTGCCAGCAGTTCCCGGACTAGCGGGGGAGAGACCCAGTACTTC
V: TRBV5-1; size: .; D: .; J: TRBJ1-1; CDR3: CASSPIQGNEAFF; DNA: TGCGCCAGCAGCCCCATACAGGGAAATGAAGCTTTCTTT
V: TRBV11-2; size: .; D: TRBD2; J: TRBJ2-1; CDR3: CASQLAGGGNEQFF; DNA: TGTGCCAGTCAACTAGCGGGAGGCGGCAATGAGCAGTTCTTC
V: TRBV12-3/TRBV12-4; size: .; D: .; J: TRBJ1-2; CDR3: CASSFGRYGYTF; DNA: TGTGCCAGCAGTTTTGGGAGATATGGCTACACCTTC
V: TRBV4-1; size: .; D: TRBD2; J: TRBJ2-5; CDR3: CASDSGLAGIGETQYF; DNA: TGCGCCAGCGATTCGGGGCTAGCGGGAATCGGAGAGACCCAGTACTTC
V: TRBV5-1; size: .; D: TRBD2; J: TRBJ2-1; CDR3: CASSRRAGVVYNEQFF; DNA: TGCGCCAGCAGCCGGAGGGCGGGAGTTGTATACAATGAGCAGTTCTTC
V: TRBV29-1; size: .; D: .; J: TRBJ2-3; CDR3: CSVEGTGNGRTDTQYF; DNA: TGCAGCGTTGAAGGGACGGGGAATGGGAGGACAGATACGCAGTATTTT
V: TRBV14; size: .; D: TRBD2; J: TRBJ2-5; CDR3: CASSLRDGLAGETQYF; DNA: TGTGCCAGCAGCCTTCGGGATGGACTAGCGGGAGAGACTCAGTACTTC
V: TRBV6-2/TRBV6-3; size: .; D: TRBD1; J: TRBJ2-3; CDR3: CASSSPRPGQGGTDTQYF; DNA: TGTGCCAGCAGTTCTCCTCGACCGGGACAGGGCGGAACAGATACGCAGTATTTT
V: TRBV2; size: .; D: TRBD1; J: TRBJ2-2; CDR3: CASRNTGGANTGELFF; DNA: TGTGCCAGCCGTAATACAGGGGGCGCTAACACCGGGGAGCTGTTTTTT
V: TRBV29-1; size: .; D: TRBD2; J: TRBJ2-3; CDR3: CSAQVRERADTQYF; DNA: TGCAGCGCGCAAGTGCGGGAGAGAGCAGATACGCAGTATTTT
V: TRBV5-8; size: .; D: .; J: TRBJ1-2; CDR3: CASSLWGESNYGYTF; DNA: TGTGCCAGCAGCTTGTGGGGAGAGTCTAACTATGGCTACACCTTC
V: TRBV30; size: .; D: TRBD1; J: TRBJ1-4; CDR3: CAWSEGQNEKLFF; DNA: TGTGCCTGGAGCGAGGGACAGAATGAAAAACTGTTTTTT
V: TRBV5-1; size: .; D: TRBD1; J: TRBJ2-2; CDR3: CASSFDRVHTGELFF; DNA: TGCGCCAGCAGCTTCGACAGGGTGCACACCGGGGAGCTGTTTTTT
V: TRBV3-1/TRBV3-2; size: .; D: .; J: TRBJ2-2; CDR3: CASSQVGPQGPGELFF; DNA: TGTGCCAGCAGCCAAGTCGGTCCACAGGGTCCCGGGGAGCTGTTTTTT
V: TRBV6-7; size: .; D: .; J: TRBJ1-2; CDR3: CASKGGKKGDGYTF; DNA: TGTGCCAGCAAAGGGGGAAAAAAAGGGGATGGCTACACCTTC
V: TRBV2; size: .; D: .; J: TRBJ2-7; CDR3: CASRRDNYEQYF; DNA: TGTGCCAGCAGAAGGGACAACTACGAGCAGTACTTC
V: TRBV5-1; size: .; D: .; J: TRBJ2-5; CDR3: CASSLAGGQETQYF; DNA: TGCGCCAGCAGCTTGGCCGGGGGCCAAGAGACCCAGTACTTC
V: TRBV24-1; size: .; D: TRBD1; J: TRBJ1-3; CDR3: CATSEAQGARLENTIYF; DNA: TGTGCCACCAGTGAGGCACAGGGGGCTCGTCTGGAAAACACCATATATTTT
V: TRBV18; size: .; D: TRBD2; J: TRBJ2-1; CDR3: CASSPGLAGAYNEQFF; DNA: TGTGCCAGCTCCCCCGGACTAGCCGGGGCCTACAATGAGCAGTTCTTC
V: TRBV4-1; size: .; D: .; J: TRBJ2-7; CDR3: CASSQVEGSGPEQYF; DNA: TGCGCCAGCAGCCAAGTCGAGGGATCCGGCCCCGAGCAGTACTTC
V: TRBV3-1/TRBV3-2; size: .; D: .; J: TRBJ2-5; CDR3: CASSQGASPQETQYF; DNA: TGTGCCAGCAGCCAAGGGGCTAGCCCCCAAGAGACCCAGTACTTC
V: TRBV6-5; size: few; D: .; J: TRBJ1-1; CDR3: CASSKDSFTRKGAFF; DNA: TGTGCCAGCAGTAAGGACAGCTTCACAAGAAAGGGAGCTTTCTTT
V: TRBV29-1; size: .; D: .; J: TRBJ2-3; CDR3: CSATGRGSSTDTQYF; DNA: TGCAGCGCCACAGGGCGGGGGTCTAGCACAGATACGCAGTATTTT
V: TRBV30; size: .; D: TRBD1; J: TRBJ2-1; CDR3: CAWSALSTGSSYNEQFF; DNA: TGTGCCTGGAGTGCCCTCTCGACAGGGAGCTCCTACAATGAGCAGTTCTTC
V: TRBV5-5; size: .; D: .; J: TRBJ2-3; CDR3: CASSPRVATDTQYF; DNA: TGTGCCAGCAGCCCCCGGGTAGCTACAGATACGCAGTATTTT
V: TRBV5-6; size: once; D: TRBD2; J: TRBJ2-1; CDR3: CASSKGRSGGKQFF; DNA: TGTGCCAGCAGCAAAGGGAGGAGCGGGGGTAAGCAGTTCTTC
V: TRBV28; size: .; D: TRBD2; J: TRBJ2-1; CDR3: CASSLAGGNNEQFF; DNA: TGTGCCAGCAGTCTAGCGGGCGGAAACAATGAGCAGTTCTTC
V: TRBV24-1; size: once; D: TRBD2; J: TRBJ2-1; CDR3: CATSFGRATSNEQFF; DNA: TGTGCCACCAGTTTCGGGAGGGCCACAAGCAATGAGCAGTTCTTC
V: TRBV27; size: many; D: TRBD1; J: TRBJ1-6; CDR3: CASTWTGGNSPLHF; DNA: TGTGCCAGCACCTGGACAGGGGGCAATTCACCCCTCCACTTT
V: TRBV3-1/TRBV3-2; size: .; D: TRBD2; J: TRBJ2-7; CDR3: CASMPGLGVYEQYF; DNA: TGTGCCAGCATGCCGGGACTAGGCGTCTACGAGCAGTACTTC
V: TRBV28; size: .; D: TRBD1; J: TRBJ2-7; CDR3: CASSSGTAYSYEQYF; DNA: TGTGCCAGCAGTTCAGGGACAGCCTACTCCTACGAGCAGTACTTC
V: TRBV6-5; size: .; D: .; J: TRBJ1-1; CDR3: CASSYAGIQVNTEAFF; DNA: TGTGCCAGCAGTTACGCTGGGATACAGGTGAACACTGAAGCTTTCTTT
V: TRBV27; size: few; D: .; J: TRBJ1-2; CDR3: CASSLSVGGNYGYTF; DNA: TGTGCCAGCAGTTTATCCGTTGGCGGGAACTATGGCTACACCTTC
V: TRBV2; size: .; D: .; J: TRBJ2-1; CDR3: CASNPGGWNEQFF; DNA: TGTGCCAGCAATCCAGGGGGGTGGAATGAGCAGTTCTTC
V: TRBV30; size: once; D: TRBD2; J: TRBJ2-1; CDR3: CAWSASGGGPGSYNEQFF; DNA: TGTGCCTGGAGTGCTAGCGGGGGAGGCCCCGGCTCCTACAATGAGCAGTTCTTC
V: TRBV6-5; size: .; D: TRBD2; J: TRBJ2-1; CDR3: CASSWTSGRDWNEQFF; DNA: TGTGCCAGCAGTTGGACTAGCGGGAGAGATTGGAATGAGCAGTTCTTC
V: TRBV9; size: .; D: TRBD2; J: TRBJ2-1; CDR3: CASSVEGGHEQFF; DNA: TGTGCCAGCAGCGTAGAGGGAGGGCATGAGCAGTTCTTC
V: TRBV3-1/TRBV3-2; size: .; D: .; J: TRBJ1-6; CDR3: CASSPRGYNSPLHF; DNA: TGTGCCAGCAGCCCTAGGGGGTATAATTCACCCCTCCACTTT
V: TRBV19; size: .; D: .; J: TRBJ2-3; CDR3: CASSNPGVTDTQYF; DNA: TGTGCCAGTAGTAACCCGGGAGTCACAGATACGCAGTATTTT
V: TRBV7-9; size: .; D: .; J: TRBJ1-2; CDR3: CASSPSGNGYTF; DNA: TGTGCCAGCAGCCCCTCAGGAAACGGCTACACCTTC
V: TRBV18; size: .; D: TRBD1; J: TRBJ2-6; CDR3: CASSPLGQSPSGANVLTF; DNA: TGTGCCAGCTCACCACTGGGACAGTCGCCCTCTGGGGCCAACGTCCTGACTTTC
V: TRBV18; size: few; D: .; J: TRBJ2-3; CDR3: CASSPPQPADTQYF; DNA: TGTGCCAGCTCACCCCCCCAACCGGCAGATACGCAGTATTTT
V: TRBV14; size: .; D: .; J: TRBJ2-3; CDR3: CASSRAMNPDTQYF; DNA: TGTGCCAGCAGCCGCGCCATGAACCCAGATACGCAGTATTTT
V: TRBV6-5; size: once; D: .; J: TRBJ2-2; CDR3: CASHRGEANTGELFF; DNA: TGTGCCAGCCACCGCGGAGAAGCGAACACCGGGGAGCTGTTTTTT
V: TRBV3-1/TRBV3-2; size: few; D: .; J: TRBJ1-5; CDR3: CASSQDTGQFSPQHF; DNA: TGTGCCAGCAGCCAAGATACGGGACAATTTTCCCCCCAGCATTTT
V: TRBV7-9; size: .; D: .; J: TRBJ2-3; CDR3: CASSLGTDTQYF; DNA: TGTGCCAGCAGCTTGGGCACGGATACGCAGTATTTT
V: TRBV5-5; size: .; D: TRBD1; J: TRBJ2-2; CDR3: CASSSRDREAKKGVGELFF; DNA: TGTGCCAGCAGCTCGAGGGACAGGGAGGCAAAAAAGGGGGTCGGGGAGCTGTTTTTT
V: TRBV20-1; size: .; D: TRBD1; J: TRBJ2-3; CDR3: CSAHRGDTQYF; DNA: TGCAGTGCTCACAGGGGGGATACGCAGTATTTT
V: TRBV7-8; size: .; D: .; J: TRBJ1-3; CDR3: CASSRGPGVGNTIYF; DNA: TGTGCCAGCAGCCGAGGTCCAGGGGTGGGAAACACCATATATTTT
V: TRBV5-4; size: few; D: .; J: TRBJ2-5; CDR3: CASSLDRETQYF; DNA: TGTGCCAGCAGCCTAGATAGGGAGACCCAGTACTTC
V: TRBV11-3; size: .; D: .; J: TRBJ2-5; CDR3: CASSSTRGRKETQYF; DNA: TGTGCCAGCAGCTCCACGCGTGGGAGGAAGGAGACCCAGTACTTC
V: TRBV5-8; size: .; D: .; J: TRBJ1-4; CDR3: CASSLGVSFPRGNEKLFF; DNA: TGTGCCAGCAGCTTGGGAGTTTCTTTTCCGCGGGGTAATGAAAAACTGTTTTTT
V: TRBV19; size: .; D: .; J: TRBJ1-1; CDR3: CAAGTANTEAFF; DNA: TGTGCCGCGGGGACGGCGAACACTGAAGCTTTCTTT
V: TRBV13; size: .; D: .; J: TRBJ2-2; CDR3: CASSPTTTSFDTGELFF; DNA: TGTGCCAGCAGCCCGACCACCACTAGTTTCGACACCGGGGAGCTGTTTTTT
V: TRBV24-1; size: .; D: .; J: TRBJ2-1; CDR3: CATSVARDDNEQFF; DNA: TGTGCCACCAGTGTGGCGCGGGATGACAATGAGCAGTTCTTC